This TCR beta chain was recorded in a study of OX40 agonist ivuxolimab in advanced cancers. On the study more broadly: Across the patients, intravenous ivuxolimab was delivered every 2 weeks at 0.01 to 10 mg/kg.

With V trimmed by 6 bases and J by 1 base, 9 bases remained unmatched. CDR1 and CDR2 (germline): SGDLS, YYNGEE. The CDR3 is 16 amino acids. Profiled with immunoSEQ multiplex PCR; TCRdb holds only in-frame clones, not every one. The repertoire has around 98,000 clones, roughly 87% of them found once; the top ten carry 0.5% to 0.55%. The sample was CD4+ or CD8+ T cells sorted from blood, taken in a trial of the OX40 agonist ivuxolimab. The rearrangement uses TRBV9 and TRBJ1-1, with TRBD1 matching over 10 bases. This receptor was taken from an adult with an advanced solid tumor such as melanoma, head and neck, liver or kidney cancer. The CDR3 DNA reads TGTGCCAGCACGTTCCGGGACAGGGGCCCGAACACTGAAGCTTTCTTT. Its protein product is CASTFRDRGPNTEAFF. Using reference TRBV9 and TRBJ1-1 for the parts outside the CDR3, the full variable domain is DSGVTQTPKHLITATGQRVTLRCSPRSGDLSVYWYQQSLDQGLQFLIQYYNGEERAKGNILERFSAQQFPDLHSELNLSSLELGDSALYFCASTFRDRGPNTEAFFGQGTRLTVV.